Following are 9 T cell receptor beta chains from one sample sequenced in a study of blood T cell repertoires in COVID-19. Sequenced by immunoSEQ multiplex PCR; TCRdb stores in-frame clones only, minus some. The table shows fewer than 600,000 clones, with about 88% occurring only once. Input material: peripheral blood. These receptors were taken from a man in his late teens or twenties with COVID-19, enrolled during active disease.

This rearrangement joins TRBV19 to TRBJ1-2; tentatively, D is TRBD1 (5 bases). Germline V gene data show CDR1 as LNHDA and CDR2 as SQIVND (reference sequence). V lost 0 bases and J 8 bases, leaving 10 bases between the germline ends. This CDR3 is 13 amino acids long. In nucleotides, the CDR3 is TGTGCCAGTAGTATAGATCTCAGGGTCGGCTACACCTTC. It codes for CASSIDLRVGYTF.

CDR3: CASSPWGGQANEKLFF. The CDR3 nucleotides are TGTGCCAGCAGTCCCTGGGGGGGCCAGGCTAATGAAAAACTGTTTTTT. This chain joins TRBV27 and TRBJ1-4, with D perhaps TRBD1 (6 bases). The CDR3 length is 16 residues. Per germline, CDR1 MNHEY and CDR2 SMNVEV (reference sequence). The V and J ends lost 5 bases and 3 bases respectively, with 16 bases between them.

The CDR3 protein is CASSQQGDDNSPLHF. The CDR3 DNA reads as TGTGCCAGTAGTCAACAGGGAGACGATAATTCACCCCTCCACTTT. This chain joins TRBV19 and TRBJ1-6, with D perhaps matching TRBD1 (6 bases). This CDR3 contains 15 residues. Trimming cost V 5 bases and J 5 bases, with 13 bases left between them. The germline CDR1 and CDR2 sequences are LNHDA and SQIVND (reference sequence).

Concerning this clone itself: One junction end does not reproduce the germline sequence, and a read error may be involved. The chain carries TRBV2 and TRBJ1-1; D is uncertain. Germline loops: CDR1 SNHLY, CDR2 FYNNEI. This CDR3 spans 11 amino acids. The CDR3 nucleotides read TGTGCCAGTCTGCAGGTGCAGGAAGTTTTCTTT. Amino acid sequence: CASLQVQEVFF.

This clone was recorded many times. This chain connects TRBV3-1 (or the pseudogene TRBV3-2) to TRBJ1-1; 10 bases are shared with TRBD1. Germline V gene lookup returns CDR1 LGHDT and CDR2 YNNKEL (reference sequence). V dropped 4 bases and J dropped 5; count of bases not matched to a gene: 16. The CDR3 loop spans 18 amino acids. CDR3 DNA sequence: TGTGCCAGCAGCCGACAGACGGACAGGGGGTATTATAGGACTGAAGCTTTCTTT. Protein: CASSRQTDRGYYRTEAFF.

This chain connects TRBV7-9 to TRBJ2-5; 9 bases are shared with TRBD1. V shed 0 bases, J shed 0 bases, and the junction held 11 bases outside the gene matches. The CDR3 has 19 residues. Germline V gene sequence: CDR1 SEHNR, CDR2 FQNEAQ (reference sequence). The CDR3 protein is CASSLARWIGQGNQETQYF. The CDR3 DNA is TGTGCCAGCAGCTTAGCGAGGTGGATCGGACAGGGGAACCAAGAGACCCAGTACTTC.

The chain uses TRBV6-5 and TRBJ2-6; D gene ambiguous. CDR1 and CDR2 (germline): MNHEY, SVGAGI. Trimming took 6 bases from V and 2 from J, leaving 5 bases between them. The CDR3 sequence is 13 residues long. The CDR3 DNA follows: TGTGCCAGCAGCAAAACTGGGGCCAACGTCCTGACTTTC. Translating gives CASSKTGANVLTF.

The V and J genes are TRBV5-1 and TRBJ2-5; 9 positions agree with TRBD1. V gave up 3 bases and J gave up 4 bases; unmatched junction bases: 7. The CDR3 runs to 15 residues. Germline loops: CDR1 SGHRS, CDR2 YFSETQ. CDR3 in DNA: TGCGCCAGCAGCTCCGGGACAGGGCCGGCAGAGACCCAGTACTTC. Its translation is CASSSGTGPAETQYF.

This sequence joins TRBV18 and TRBJ2-5; 13 bases line up with TRBD2. The V segment lost 1 base and the J segment 0 bases; nucleotides outside the gene matches: 5. Looked up from germline, CDR1 is KGHSH and CDR2 is LQKENI. The CDR3 has 18 residues. The CDR3 nucleotides read TGTGCCAGCTCACCACGAAGGACTAGCGGGAGTTACCAAGAGACCCAGTACTTC. Residues: CASSPRRTSGSYQETQYF.